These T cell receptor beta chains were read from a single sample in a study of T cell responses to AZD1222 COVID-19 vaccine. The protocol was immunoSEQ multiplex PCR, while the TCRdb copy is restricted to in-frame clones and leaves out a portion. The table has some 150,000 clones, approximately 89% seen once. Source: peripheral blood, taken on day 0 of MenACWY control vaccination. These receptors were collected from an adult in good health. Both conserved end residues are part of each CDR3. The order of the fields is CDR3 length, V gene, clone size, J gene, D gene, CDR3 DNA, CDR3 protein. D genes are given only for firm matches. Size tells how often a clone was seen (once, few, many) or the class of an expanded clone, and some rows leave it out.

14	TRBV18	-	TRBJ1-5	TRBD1	TGTGCCAGCTCAGCGACAGGGGGGAATCAGCCCCAGCATTTT	CASSATGGNQPQHF
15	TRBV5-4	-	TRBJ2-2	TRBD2	TGTGCCAGCAGCATGGCCCTAGCGGCCACCGGGGAGCTGTTTTTT	CASSMALAATGELFF
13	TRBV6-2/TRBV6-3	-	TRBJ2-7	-	TGTGCCAGCAGCCGTGATCGGGCCTACGAGCAGTACTTC	CASSRDRAYEQYF
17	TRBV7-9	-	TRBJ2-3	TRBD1	TGTGCCAGCAGCCCCCCGCCGGGACAGAGCTCCACAGATACGCAGTATTTT	CASSPPPGQSSTDTQYF
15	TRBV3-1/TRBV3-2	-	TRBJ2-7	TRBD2	TGTGCCAGCAGCCAAGATAGGGAGGGACCCTACGAGCAGTACTTC	CASSQDREGPYEQYF
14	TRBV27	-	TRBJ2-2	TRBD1	TGTGCCAGCAGTTCACAGGGGGACACCGGGGAGCTGTTTTTT	CASSSQGDTGELFF
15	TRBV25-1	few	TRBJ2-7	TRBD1	TGTGCCAGCAGTCTGCCCGGGACAGATGGCTACGAGCAGTACTTC	CASSLPGTDGYEQYF
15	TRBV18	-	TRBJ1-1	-	TGTGCCAGCGCGTCGTTGGGGGGCGCACCCACTGAAGCTTTCTTT	CASASLGGAPTEAFF
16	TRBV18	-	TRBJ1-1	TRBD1	TGTGCCAGCTCACCGGGACAGGGCGGAATGAACACTGAAGCTTTCTTT	CASSPGQGGMNTEAFF
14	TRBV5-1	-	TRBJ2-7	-	TGCGCCAGCAGCTTCGAGGGAGGTCGATACGAGCAGTACTTC	CASSFEGGRYEQYF
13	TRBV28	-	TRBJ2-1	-	TGTGCCAGCAGTTCACCAGACACCCTACGGGGGTTCTTC	CASSSPDTLRGFF
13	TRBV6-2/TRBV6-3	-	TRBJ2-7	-	TGTGCCAGCAGTTACCGCGGGGTGTGGGAGCAGTACTTC	CASSYRGVWEQYF
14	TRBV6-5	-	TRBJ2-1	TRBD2	TGTGCCAGCAGTTATAGCGGGAGGAGGGGTGAGCAGTTCTTC	CASSYSGRRGEQFF
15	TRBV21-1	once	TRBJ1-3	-	TGTGCCAGCAGCAAAGAGGGGGCGCCTGGAAACACCATATATTTT	CASSKEGAPGNTIYF
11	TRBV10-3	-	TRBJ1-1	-	TGTGCCATCAGTGACTCCCCCGGGACCTACTTT	CAISDSPGTYF
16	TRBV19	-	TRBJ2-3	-	TGTGCCAGTACCGCGGTTTGGCTAGAAAGCACAGATACGCAGTATTTT	CASTAVWLESTDTQYF
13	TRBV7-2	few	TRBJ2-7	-	TGTGCCAGCAGCTTGACCCGGGACTACGAGCAGTACTTC	CASSLTRDYEQYF
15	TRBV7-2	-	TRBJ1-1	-	TGTGCCAGCAGCTTAAATGGGGTAGGGAACACTGAAGCTTTCTTT	CASSLNGVGNTEAFF
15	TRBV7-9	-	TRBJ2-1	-	TGTGCCAGCAGCTTAGTTGTGACCCCGAATCATGAGCAGTTCTTC	CASSLVVTPNHEQFF
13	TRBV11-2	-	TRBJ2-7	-	TGTGCCAGCAGCTTAGCGAGGGGCAACGAGCAGTACTTC	CASSLARGNEQYF
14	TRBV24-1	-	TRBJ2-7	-	TGTGCCACCAGTGATAGCGGGACACGCTACGAGCAGTACTTC	CATSDSGTRYEQYF
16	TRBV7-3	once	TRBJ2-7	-	TGTGCCAGCAGCTTAACTGGGTCAGGGGGGCCCTACGAGCAGTACTTC	CASSLTGSGGPYEQYF
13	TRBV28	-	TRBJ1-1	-	TGTGCCTCAACGGAGAGAAGCGACACTGAAGCTTTCTTT	CASTERSDTEAFF
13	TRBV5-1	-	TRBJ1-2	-	TGCGCCAGCAGCAAGGGACGGGAATATGGCTACACCTTC	CASSKGREYGYTF
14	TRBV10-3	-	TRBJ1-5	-	TGTGCCACTACCCGGGACGGTTCAAATCAGCCCCAGCATTTT	CATTRDGSNQPQHF
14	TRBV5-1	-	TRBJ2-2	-	TGCGCCAGCACCTCTTCGGGCGGCACCGGGGAGCTGTTTTTT	CASTSSGGTGELFF
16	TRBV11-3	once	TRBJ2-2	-	TGTGCCAGCAGCCCACGGGGGCAGCGAAACACCGGGGAGCTGTTTTTT	CASSPRGQRNTGELFF
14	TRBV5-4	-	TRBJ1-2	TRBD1	TGTGCCAGCAGCCCCATAGGGGGCAACTATGGCTACACCTTC	CASSPIGGNYGYTF
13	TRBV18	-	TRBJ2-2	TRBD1	TGTGCCAGCTCATGGGACAGGACCGGGGAGCTGTTTTTT	CASSWDRTGELFF
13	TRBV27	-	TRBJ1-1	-	TGTGCCAGCAGCCAAAGGGGATCCACTGAAGCTTTCTTT	CASSQRGSTEAFF
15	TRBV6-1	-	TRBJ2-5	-	TGTGCCAGCAGTGAACACTGGGGATACCAAGAGACCCAGTACTTC	CASSEHWGYQETQYF
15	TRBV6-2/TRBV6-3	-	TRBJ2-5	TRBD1	TGTGCCAGCAGCAGGGGACAGGGGATCGTGGAGACCCAGTACTTC	CASSRGQGIVETQYF
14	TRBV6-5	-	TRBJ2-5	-	TGTGCCAGCAGTTACTCCCAGGCCCAAGAGACCCAGTACTTC	CASSYSQAQETQYF
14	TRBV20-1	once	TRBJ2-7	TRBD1	TGCAGTGCTAGTTACGGACAGGGAATTCACGAGCAGTACTTC	CSASYGQGIHEQYF
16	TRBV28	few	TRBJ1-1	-	TGTGCCAGCAGACGAATATTTAGGGCTCTGAACACTGAAGCTTTCTTT	CASRRIFRALNTEAFF
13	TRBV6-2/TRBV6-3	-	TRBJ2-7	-	TGTGCCAGCACCCCTCCATCAGGCTACGAGCAGTACTTC	CASTPPSGYEQYF
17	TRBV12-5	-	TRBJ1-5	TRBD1	TGTGCTAGTGGCCGCTCCCGGGACAGGGGTTACAATCAGCCCCAGCATTTT	CASGRSRDRGYNQPQHF
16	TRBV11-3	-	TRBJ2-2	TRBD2	TGTGCCAGCAGCTTAGATCTGGTAGCGGGAGGCGGGGAGCTGTTTTTT	CASSLDLVAGGGELFF
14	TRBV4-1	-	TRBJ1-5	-	TGCGCCAGCAGCCAAGCAGGGGACAATCAGCCCCAGCATTTT	CASSQAGDNQPQHF
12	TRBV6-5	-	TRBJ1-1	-	TGTGCCAGCAAAAATCCCACCACTGAAGCTTTCTTT	CASKNPTTEAFF
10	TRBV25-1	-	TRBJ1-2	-	TGTGCCTCCAGAGGGCGAGGCTACACCTTC	CASRGRGYTF
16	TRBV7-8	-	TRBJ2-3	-	TGTGCCAGCAGCTTCCGGGCTAGAGCAAGCACAGATACGCAGTATTTT	CASSFRARASTDTQYF
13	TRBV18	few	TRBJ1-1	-	TGTGCCAGCTCGGACCGGGAGCCCCTTGAAGCTTTCTTT	CASSDREPLEAFF
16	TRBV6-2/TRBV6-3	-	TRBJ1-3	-	TGTGCCAGCAGTTCTCTCAGGGGCAGCTCTGGAAACACCATATATTTT	CASSSLRGSSGNTIYF
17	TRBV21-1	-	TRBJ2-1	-	TGTGCCAGCAGCAAACACCTGCTTTCGGGGGCAGATAATGAGCAGTTCTTC	CASSKHLLSGADNEQFF
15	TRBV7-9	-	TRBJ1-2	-	TGTGCCAGCAGCTCTATCGTCCTCAGGACCTATGGCTACACCTTC	CASSSIVLRTYGYTF
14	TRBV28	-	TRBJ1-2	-	TGTGCCAGCAGGAAAGCAGTTTCCGGCTATGGCTACACCTTC	CASRKAVSGYGYTF
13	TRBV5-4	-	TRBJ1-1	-	TGTGCCAGCAGCTTAGGAAGTTACACTGAAGCTTTCTTT	CASSLGSYTEAFF
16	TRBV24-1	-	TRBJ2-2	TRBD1	TGTGCCACCAGTGATTTGCGGACAGGGTCGACCGGGGAGCTGTTTTTT	CATSDLRTGSTGELFF
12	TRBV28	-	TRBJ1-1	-	TGTGCCACCGACCCTGGCGCCCTAAAAGCTTTCTTT	CATDPGALKAFF
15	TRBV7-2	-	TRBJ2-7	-	TGTGCCAGCAGCTTAGGTCAGTGGGGGCTATACGAGCAGTACTTC	CASSLGQWGLYEQYF
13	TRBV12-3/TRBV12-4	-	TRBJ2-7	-	TGTGCCAGCACACGGACGGGAGCCTACGAGCAGTACTTC	CASTRTGAYEQYF
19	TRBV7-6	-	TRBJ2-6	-	TGTGCCAGCTCTGCTAGCGTATTACGGGGTTCGTCTGGGGCCAACGTCCTGACTTTC	CASSASVLRGSSGANVLTF
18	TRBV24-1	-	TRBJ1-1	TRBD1	TGTGCCACCAGTGATTTCTCGCGGGACAGGGGGATGAACACTGAAGCTTTCTTT	CATSDFSRDRGMNTEAFF
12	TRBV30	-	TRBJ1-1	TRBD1	TGTGCCTGGACACAGGGGGACACTGAAGCTTTCTTT	CAWTQGDTEAFF
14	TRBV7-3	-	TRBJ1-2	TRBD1	TGTGCCAGCAGCTTAGACAGGGATTCTCATGGCTACACCTTC	CASSLDRDSHGYTF
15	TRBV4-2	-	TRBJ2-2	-	TGTGCCAGCAATCGTCCGGAAGCAAACACCGGGGAGCTGTTTTTT	CASNRPEANTGELFF
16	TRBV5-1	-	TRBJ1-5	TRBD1	TGCGCCAGCAGCCCCTCCGGGACAGGACGCAATCAGCCCCAGCATTTT	CASSPSGTGRNQPQHF
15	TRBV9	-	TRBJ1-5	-	TGTGCCAGCAGCGTAGGGACAAATAGCAATCAGCCCCAGCATTTT	CASSVGTNSNQPQHF